The rows below give T cell receptor beta chains drawn from one sample of a study of tumor-infiltrating lymphocytes in primary liver carcinoma. TCRdb passed the multiplex PCR reads through MiXCR, listing each CDR3 protein once. The table records 100,000 to 150,000 distinct CDR3 sequences, 50% to 80% of them present only once. Sequenced material: liver tumor tissue from sampling region 3. These receptors originate from a woman aged 55 to 70 with primary liver carcinoma and hepatitis B virus infection. The CDR3 runs from the conserved cysteine through the conserved F or W. Each record gives: clone size, J gene, V gene, CDR3 length, D gene, CDR3 protein, CDR3 DNA. D genes are given only for firm matches. Clone size, where shown, is once, few, many, or a class for clones that have expanded.

size: many; J: TRBJ2-7; V: TRBV11-3; length: 17; D: TRBD2; CDR3: CASSPQPPGLAGYEQYF; DNA: TGTGCCAGCAGCCCCCAACCGCCGGGACTAGCGGGCTACGAGCAGTACTTC
size: once; J: TRBJ2-4; V: TRBV11-3; length: 12; D: .; CDR3: CAGSLQRNIQYF; DNA: TGTGCCGGCAGCTTGCAGCGGAACATTCAGTACTTC
size: many; J: TRBJ1-2; V: TRBV29-1; length: 13; D: .; CDR3: CSVERAGRGGYTF; DNA: TGCAGCGTTGAAAGGGCAGGGAGGGGCGGCTACACCTTC
size: many; J: TRBJ2-3; V: TRBV10-1; length: 13; D: TRBD2; CDR3: CASSESLAGVGYF; DNA: TGCGCCAGCAGTGAGTCTCTAGCGGGAGTTGGGTATTTT
size: .; J: TRBJ2-3; V: TRBV24-1; length: 15; D: .; CDR3: CATSDPGGPGDTQYF; DNA: TGTGCCACCAGTGACCCTGGGGGGCCGGGAGATACGCAGTATTTT
size: .; J: TRBJ2-1; V: TRBV18; length: 15; D: .; CDR3: CASSLKRDTYNEQFF; DNA: TGTGCCAGCTCTCTCAAGAGGGACACCTACAATGAGCAGTTCTTC
size: .; J: TRBJ2-3; V: TRBV11-2; length: 17; D: .; CDR3: CASRSVGDGSPTDTQYF; DNA: TGTGCCAGCAGGTCCGTGGGTGACGGGAGCCCCACAGATACGCAGTATTTT
size: .; J: TRBJ2-7; V: TRBV18; length: 14; D: .; CDR3: CASRPMEGGYEQYF; DNA: TGTGCCAGCCGACCCATGGAGGGGGGCTACGAGCAGTACTTC
size: few; J: TRBJ1-2; V: TRBV5-1; length: 13; D: TRBD1; CDR3: CAGSLQDRNDYTF; DNA: TGCGCCGGCAGCTTACAGGACAGGAATGACTACACCTTC
size: .; J: TRBJ2-1; V: TRBV12-3/TRBV12-4; length: 18; D: TRBD2; CDR3: CASSLVFGGSLRRNEQFF; DNA: TGTGCCAGCAGTTTAGTGTTCGGCGGGAGTCTTCGTCGCAATGAGCAGTTCTTC
size: many; J: TRBJ1-2; V: TRBV4-1; length: 16; D: .; CDR3: CASSPTDRFGTNGYTF; DNA: TGCGCCAGCAGTCCGACCGACAGGTTCGGAACAAATGGCTACACCTTC
size: .; J: TRBJ2-3; V: TRBV11-3; length: 17; D: TRBD2; CDR3: CASSSELGLAGTVTQYF; DNA: TGTGCCAGCAGCTCGGAATTGGGACTAGCGGGCACAGTTACGCAGTATTTT
size: many; J: TRBJ1-2; V: TRBV29-1; length: 12; D: .; CDR3: CSVDLEQDGYTF; DNA: TGCAGCGTTGATTTGGAACAGGATGGCTACACCTTC
size: many; J: TRBJ2-2; V: TRBV12-3/TRBV12-4; length: 16; D: TRBD1; CDR3: CASSYRQGVRTGELFF; DNA: TGTGCCAGCAGTTATAGACAGGGGGTCCGCACCGGGGAGCTGTTTTTT
size: many; J: TRBJ2-1; V: TRBV7-8; length: 17; D: TRBD1; CDR3: CASSLGGLQGAYNEQFF; DNA: TGTGCCAGCAGCTTAGGTGGGCTACAGGGGGCCTACAATGAGCAGTTCTTC
size: .; J: TRBJ2-1; V: TRBV29-1; length: 13; D: TRBD1; CDR3: CSLEGDRSNEQFF; DNA: TGCAGCCTTGAGGGGGACAGGAGCAATGAGCAGTTCTTC
size: .; J: TRBJ2-5; V: TRBV28; length: 13; D: .; CDR3: CVRSPGSQETQYF; DNA: TGTGTCAGGAGTCCTGGGTCTCAAGAGACCCAGTACTTC
size: .; J: TRBJ2-7; V: TRBV7-8; length: 15; D: .; CDR3: CVSCPTGTLSREQYF; DNA: TGTGTCAGCTGCCCAACCGGGACCCTATCTCGTGAGCAGTACTTC
size: .; J: TRBJ2-3; V: TRBV2; length: 14; D: .; CDR3: CASVGSSRTDTQYF; DNA: TGTGCCAGCGTAGGCTCTTCGCGCACAGATACGCAGTATTTT
size: .; J: TRBJ2-5; V: TRBV7-9; length: 11; D: .; CDR3: CASIMRETQYF; DNA: TGTGCCAGCATCATGAGAGAGACCCAGTACTTC
size: many; J: TRBJ2-7; V: TRBV5-5; length: 16; D: .; CDR3: CASSLVPGTASYEQYF; DNA: TGTGCCAGCAGCTTGGTCCCCGGGACGGCATCCTACGAGCAGTACTTC
size: many; J: TRBJ2-1; V: TRBV12-3/TRBV12-4; length: 13; D: TRBD2; CDR3: CASSHAGVNEQFF; DNA: TGTGCCAGCAGCCACGCGGGGGTCAATGAGCAGTTCTTC
size: .; J: TRBJ1-1; V: TRBV5-6; length: 15; D: .; CDR3: CACVESWDLDTETLF; DNA: TGTGCCTGCGTCGAAAGTTGGGATCTGGACACTGAAACTCTCTTT
size: many; J: TRBJ2-4; V: TRBV24-1; length: 18; D: TRBD2; CDR3: CATSWRSGIVLAKNIQYF; DNA: TGTGCCACCAGTTGGCGTAGCGGGATTGTTTTGGCCAAAAACATTCAGTACTTC
size: .; J: TRBJ1-2; V: TRBV6-6; length: 15; D: .; CDR3: CAISYSRGGRYGYTF; DNA: TGTGCCATCAGTTACTCGCGAGGGGGGCGCTATGGCTACACCTTC
size: few; J: TRBJ2-1; V: TRBV7-3; length: 16; D: TRBD2; CDR3: CASSYHSSGGYNEQFF; DNA: TGTGCCAGCAGCTATCATTCTAGCGGGGGCTACAATGAGCAGTTCTTC
size: .; J: TRBJ1-3; V: TRBV6-1; length: 15; D: .; CDR3: CAGGVGGISGNTIYF; DNA: TGTGCCGGCGGGGTCGGTGGGATCTCTGGAAACACCATATATTTT
size: many; J: TRBJ1-2; V: TRBV29-1; length: 13; D: .; CDR3: CSVEETANYGYTF; DNA: TGCAGCGTTGAAGAGACAGCTAACTATGGCTACACCTTC
size: .; J: TRBJ1-5; V: TRBV11-2; length: 14; D: TRBD1; CDR3: CASSPTGSYQPLHF; DNA: TGTGCCAGCAGCCCGACAGGGTCTTATCAGCCCCTGCATTTT
size: few; J: TRBJ2-7; V: TRBV7-8; length: 15; D: TRBD2; CDR3: CASSSGLAGGHEQYF; DNA: TGTGCCAGCAGCTCAGGTCTAGCGGGAGGGCACGAGCAGTACTTC
size: .; J: TRBJ1-5; V: TRBV4-1; length: 15; D: TRBD1; CDR3: CATSQVDRADQSQHF; DNA: TGCGCCACCAGCCAGGTGGACAGGGCGGATCAGTCCCAGCATTTT
size: few; J: TRBJ1-5; V: TRBV28; length: 15; D: .; CDR3: CASRKPQGSNQSQHF; DNA: TGTGCCAGCAGGAAACCACAGGGTAGCAATCAGTCCCAGCATTTT
size: many; J: TRBJ2-3; V: TRBV6-2/TRBV6-3; length: 14; D: .; CDR3: CASSYGASTDTQYF; DNA: TGTGCCAGCAGTTACGGGGCCAGCACAGATACGCAGTATTTT
size: .; J: TRBJ1-5; V: TRBV6-6; length: 16; D: .; CDR3: CASSTPGGGRNQPQHF; DNA: TGTGCCAGCAGTACTCCTGGGGGAGGGCGGAATCAGCCCCAGCATTTT
size: .; J: TRBJ1-3; V: TRBV6-2/TRBV6-3; length: 15; D: .; CDR3: CGSSYGVFSGSTIYF; DNA: TGTGGCAGCAGTTACGGGGTCTTCTCTGGAAGCACCATATATTTT